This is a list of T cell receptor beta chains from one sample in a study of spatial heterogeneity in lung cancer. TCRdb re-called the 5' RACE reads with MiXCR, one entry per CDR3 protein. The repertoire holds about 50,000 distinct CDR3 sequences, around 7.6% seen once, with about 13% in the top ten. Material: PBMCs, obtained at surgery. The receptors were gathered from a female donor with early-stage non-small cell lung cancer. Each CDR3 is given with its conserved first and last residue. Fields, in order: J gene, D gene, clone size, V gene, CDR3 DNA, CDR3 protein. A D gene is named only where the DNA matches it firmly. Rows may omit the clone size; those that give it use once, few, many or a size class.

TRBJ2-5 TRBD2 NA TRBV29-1 TGCAGCGTTGATAATGGCGGGGGAGAGACCCAGTACTTC CSVDNGGGETQYF
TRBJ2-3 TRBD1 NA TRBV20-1 TGCAGTGCTAGACAGGGGGCGGATACGCAGTATTTT CSARQGADTQYF
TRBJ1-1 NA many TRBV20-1 TGCAGTGCCTCGGGGGAAGTTAAAGCTTTCTTT CSASGEVKAFF
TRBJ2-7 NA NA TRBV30 TGTGCCTTGGTAGGGATCCCCTACGAGCAGTACTTC CALVGIPYEQYF
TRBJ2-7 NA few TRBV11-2 TGTGCCAGCAGCCCCTCCCTGCTAGGGTCGAGGTACGAGCAGTACTTC CASSPSLLGSRYEQYF
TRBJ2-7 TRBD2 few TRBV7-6 TGTGCCAGCAGCTTATCTAGCGGGGGAACCTACGAGCAGTACTTC CASSLSSGGTYEQYF
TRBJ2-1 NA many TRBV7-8 TGTGCCAGCAGCTTAGACCTTGACATCGATGAGCAGTTCTTC CASSLDLDIDEQFF
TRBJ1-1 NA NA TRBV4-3 TGCGCCAGCAGCCAAGATTCGCTCGCTATGAACACTGAAGCTTTCTTT CASSQDSLAMNTEAFF
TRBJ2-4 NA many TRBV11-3 TGTGCCATCCGTATAGCCAAAAACATTCAGTACTTC CAIRIAKNIQYF
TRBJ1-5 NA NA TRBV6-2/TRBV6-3 TGTGCCAGCAGTTACGGCTGGGGAAATCAGCCCCAGCATTTT CASSYGWGNQPQHF
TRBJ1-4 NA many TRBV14 TGTGCCAGCAGCCGAGTTGCAACTAATGAAAAACTGTTTTTT CASSRVATNEKLFF
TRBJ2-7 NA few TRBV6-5 TGTGCCAGCAGCCCCTACCGGACAGCCACCTACGAGCAGTACTTC CASSPYRTATYEQYF
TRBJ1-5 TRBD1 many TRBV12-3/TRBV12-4 TGTGCCAGCAGTTTAAACCCACAGGGGGTCAATCAGCCCCAGCATTTT CASSLNPQGVNQPQHF
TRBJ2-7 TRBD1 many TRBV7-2 TGTGCCAGCAGCTTCGACAGGGGCCCCTACGAGCAGTACTTC CASSFDRGPYEQYF
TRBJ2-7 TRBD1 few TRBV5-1 TGCGCCAGCAGCTCCGGGACAGTCTCCTACGAGCAGTACTTC CASSSGTVSYEQYF
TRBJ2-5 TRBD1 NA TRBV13 TGTGCCAGCAGCCCACAGGACAGGGAAGGAGAGACCCAGTACTTC CASSPQDREGETQYF
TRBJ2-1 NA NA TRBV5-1 TGCGCCAGCAGCTCGCAAGGAGGGGGCCATCCCGATGAGCAGTTCTTC CASSSQGGGHPDEQFF
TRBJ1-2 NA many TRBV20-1 TGCAGTGCTAGCGGGGGGGTGGGGGACTATGGCTACACCTTC CSASGGVGDYGYTF
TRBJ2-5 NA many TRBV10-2 TGCGCCAGCAGCGAGGGCCCGGAGCAAGAGACCCAGTACTTC CASSEGPEQETQYF
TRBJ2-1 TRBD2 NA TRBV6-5 TGTGCCAGCAGTTCCGTTTTGGGGGGGAATGAGCAGTTCTTC CASSSVLGGNEQFF
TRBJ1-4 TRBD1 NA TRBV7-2 TGTGCCAGCAGCCGATATTGGACAGGCGGGAATGAAAAACTGTTTTTT CASSRYWTGGNEKLFF
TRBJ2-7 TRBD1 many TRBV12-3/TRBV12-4 TGTGCCAGCACCCTCATGACAGGGACCAACTACGAGCAGTACTTC CASTLMTGTNYEQYF
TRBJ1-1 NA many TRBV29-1 TGCAGCGTCGGCGACAGAACGAACACTGAAGCTTTCTTT CSVGDRTNTEAFF
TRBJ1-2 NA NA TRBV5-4 TGTGCCAGCAGCTCGGCAGGGGTGGACTATGGCTACACCTTC CASSSAGVDYGYTF
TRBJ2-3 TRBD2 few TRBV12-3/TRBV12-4 TGTGCCAGCAGCCTCGGACTAGCGGGGGGGCCGACGCAGTATTTT CASSLGLAGGPTQYF
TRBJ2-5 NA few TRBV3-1 TGTGCCAGCAGCCAAGATTATCCATCTAGCAGGGAGACCCAGTACTTC CASSQDYPSSRETQYF
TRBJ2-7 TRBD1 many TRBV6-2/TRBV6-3 TGTGCCAGCAGTTACAGGGGGCAGGGGCACTACGAGCAGTACTTC CASSYRGQGHYEQYF
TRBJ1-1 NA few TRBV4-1 TGCGCCAGCAGCCAAGGGTGGGGGGTGGACACTGAAGCTTTCTTT CASSQGWGVDTEAFF
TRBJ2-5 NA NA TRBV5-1 TGCGCCAGCAGCATAGACCAGGGGTGGGAAGAGACCCAGTACTTC CASSIDQGWEETQYF
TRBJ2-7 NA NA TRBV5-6 TGTGCCAGCAGCTTAGGGCAGCCCTTTGACGAGCAGTACTTC CASSLGQPFDEQYF
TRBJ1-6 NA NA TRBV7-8 TGTACCAGCAGCACGAGCGGCAGGGGACTAGGGTCCTATAATTCACCCCTCCACTTT CTSSTSGRGLGSYNSPLHF
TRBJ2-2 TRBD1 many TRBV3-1 TGTGCCAGCAGCCAACCCAGGACAGGGTTCACCGGGGAGCTGTTTTTT CASSQPRTGFTGELFF
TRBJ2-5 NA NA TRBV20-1 TGCAGTGCTAGCGGGGACTCCGGTGGGCGGGGTCAGCAAGAGACCCAGTACTTC CSASGDSGGRGQQETQYF
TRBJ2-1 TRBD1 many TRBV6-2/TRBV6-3 TGTGCCAGCAGGACAAACCCGGGACAGGGAAACAATGAGCAGTTCTTC CASRTNPGQGNNEQFF
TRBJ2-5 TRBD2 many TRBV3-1 TGTGCCAGCAGCCAAGATGGACTAGCGGGGATCAACCAAGAGACCCAGTACTTC CASSQDGLAGINQETQYF
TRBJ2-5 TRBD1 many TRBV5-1 TGCGCCAGCAGCTTGGTGCAGGGGGACCCCTTTTACTTC CASSLVQGDPFYF
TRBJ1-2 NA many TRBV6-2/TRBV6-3 TGTGCCAGCAGTTACCACCGGGACACCTCTAACTATGGCTACTCCTTC CASSYHRDTSNYGYSF
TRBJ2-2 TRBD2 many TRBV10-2 TGCGCCACCCCAAGGCGGGGGGGGGCCGGGGAGCTGTTTTTT CATPRRGGAGELFF
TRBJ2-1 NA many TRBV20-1 TGCAGTGCTGCAGGGGTAAATGAGCAGTTCTTC CSAAGVNEQFF
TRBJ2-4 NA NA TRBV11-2 TGTGCCAGCAGCTTGTCAGGGCCCGAAAACATTCAGTACTTC CASSLSGPENIQYF
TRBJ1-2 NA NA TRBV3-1 TGTGCCAGCAGGCCCATGGGGCCCAAGGACTATGGCTACACCTTC CASRPMGPKDYGYTF
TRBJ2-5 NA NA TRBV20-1 TGCAGTGCTAGCAAACGGGTCTCCCGGGGGGAGACCCAGTACTTC CSASKRVSRGETQYF
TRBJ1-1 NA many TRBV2 TGTGCCAGCAGTGATTCCCCGACAGTGAACACTGAAGCTTTCTTT CASSDSPTVNTEAFF
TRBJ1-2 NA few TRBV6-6 TGTGCCAGCAAGTTGCCAGGACGGAACTATGGCTACACCTTC CASKLPGRNYGYTF
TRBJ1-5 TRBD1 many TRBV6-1 TGTGCCAGCAGCACTGGGACAGATAGCAATCAGCCCCAGCATTTT CASSTGTDSNQPQHF
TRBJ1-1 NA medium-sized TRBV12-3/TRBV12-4 TGTGCCAGCACGGACAGAAGGATGAACACTGAAGCTTTCTTT CASTDRRMNTEAFF
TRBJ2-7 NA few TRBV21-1 TGTGCCAGCAGCAAGGCGAGAGGGCCCACCTACGAGCAGTACTTC CASSKARGPTYEQYF
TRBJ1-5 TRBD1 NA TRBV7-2 TGTGCCAGCAGCTTAGAGGGACAGGGGTTGGGGCCCCAGCATTTT CASSLEGQGLGPQHF
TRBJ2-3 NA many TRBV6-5 TGTGCCAGCAGTTACGGGGCCTACACAGATACGCAGTATTTT CASSYGAYTDTQYF
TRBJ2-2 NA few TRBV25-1 TGTGCCAGCTCGGAGCGACAGCCGAACACCGGGGAGCTGTTTTTT CASSERQPNTGELFF
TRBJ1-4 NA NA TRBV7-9 TGTGCCAGCAGCATAATGGCGGGGGGAGCTGAAAAACTGTTTTTT CASSIMAGGAEKLFF
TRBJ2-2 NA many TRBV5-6 TGTGCCAGCAGCCCGTGGGACGGGGAGCTGTTTTTT CASSPWDGELFF
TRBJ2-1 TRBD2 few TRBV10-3 TGTGCCATCACTGCGGGGGACTACAATGAGCAGTTCTTC CAITAGDYNEQFF
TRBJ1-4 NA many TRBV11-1 TGTGCCAGCAGCGCAGGTTCCGGCAGCGAAAAACTGTTTTTT CASSAGSGSEKLFF
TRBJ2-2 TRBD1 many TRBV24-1 TGTGCCACCAGCCCTTGGGAGGCGGGACAGGGGGCCTACACCGGGGAGCTGTTTTTT CATSPWEAGQGAYTGELFF
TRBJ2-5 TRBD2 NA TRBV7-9 TGTGCCAGCAGCCCGGGGACTAGCCTTGGAGAGACCCAGTACTTC CASSPGTSLGETQYF
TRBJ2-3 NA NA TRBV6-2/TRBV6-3 TGTGCCAGCAGTTACCCCTATCGCGCGGAGGTGGAGGATACGCAGTATTTT CASSYPYRAEVEDTQYF
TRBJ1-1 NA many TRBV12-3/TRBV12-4 TGTGCCAGCAGTTCGACAGGCCTTTTGAACACTGAAGCTTTCTTT CASSSTGLLNTEAFF